This TCR beta chain was observed in a study of blood T cell repertoires in COVID-19. Turning to the study itself: Acute and convalescent COVID-19 samples came from the United States, Italy and Spain. PBMCs, B-cell-depleted T cells, or T cells provided the cDNA or gDNA that made up the material.

Seattle's enrolled individuals joined amid active infection and were then monitored longitudinally. Original data processing: Amplifying reference gene primers gave estimates of nucleated cell counts. Sequencing used immunoSEQ multiplex PCR; TCRdb keeps in-frame clones, though not all of them. V, J and clone size derive from that table, while D and trimming were established from the DNA sequence. The repertoire holds around 280,000 clones, almost 90% seen once, with over 9% in the top ten. Germline values: CDR1 SGHAT, CDR2 FQNNGV. The CDR3 consists of 15 residues. V was cut by 2 bases and J by 4 bases, with 14 bases left in between. This clone was counted once.

The source material was peripheral blood. The receptor's source is a woman in her thirties with COVID-19, enrolled during active disease. The V call is TRBV11-2, the J call TRBJ1-2; D uncertain. CDR3 loop: CASSLKAQVGYGYTF. DNA of the CDR3: TGTGCCAGCAGCTTAAAGGCCCAGGTCGGCTATGGCTACACCTTC.